This T cell receptor (beta chain) was found in a study of T-cell reconstitution after alpha-beta-depleted transplantation in children. As for this clonotype: No antigen is known for it.

Preparation of the TCRbeta library involved a method that used unique molecular identifiers. TCRdb analysed the PCR reads with MiXCR anew, one entry per CDR3 protein. The sample has 580,000 or so distinct CDR3 sequences; roughly 23% are singletons. Study-wide results and caveats: After transplant, high TCRbeta diversity at day 60 in some patients arose from surviving recipient T cells and thymic progenitors. After one year, T-cell counts and TCRbeta diversity mostly came from new T cells. Several hundred expanded graft clones reportedly gave rise to the alpha-beta T cells present about two months after transplant.

V was trimmed by 1 base and J by 7 bases, leaving 7 bases between them. The CDR3 runs 12 residues. Germline lookup yields CDR1 SGHTS and CDR2 YDEGEE. This material consisted of PBMCs, mostly from graft donor cells, taken 360 days after TCRalphabeta/CD19-depleted stem cell transplant. The V and J genes are TRBV5-8 and TRBJ2-3; perhaps TRBD2 as D (5 bases). This receptor was obtained from a boy under two years old who had a stem cell transplant for acute myeloid leukemia, so the T cells may come from the graft donor. The CDR3, as DNA: TGTGCCAGCAGCTTGAGCGGAAATACGCAGTATTTT. It specifies CASSLSGNTQYF.